Following are 28 T cell receptor beta chains from one sample sequenced in a study of blood T cell repertoires in COVID-19. Method: immunoSEQ multiplex PCR; TCRdb's copy keeps in-frame clones and lacks some. The sample has roughly 200,000 clones, around 94% seen once. The specimen sequenced was peripheral blood. All receptors come from a man aged 30 to 45 with COVID-19, enrolled during active disease.

The rearrangement joins TRBV3-1 (or the pseudogene TRBV3-2) to TRBJ1-2; unclear D gene. This CDR3 has 12 amino acids. Germline loops: CDR1 LGHDT, CDR2 YNNKEL (reference sequence). This CDR3 reads CAYRRGSCGYTF. In DNA form, the CDR3 reads TGTGCGTACCGTAGAGGGTCCTGTGGCTACACCTTC.

The rearrangement links TRBV7-2 to TRBJ1-5; no reliable D call. Germline V gene lookup returns CDR1 SGHTA and CDR2 FQGNSA. There are 15 residues in the CDR3. V lost 2 bases, J lost 1 base, and 9 bases lay in between. CDR3 amino acids: CASSLSTESNQPQHF. The CDR3 nucleotides are TGTGCCAGCAGCTTATCTACGGAGAGCAATCAGCCCCAGCATTTT. The variable domain in full, completed from reference TRBV7-2 and TRBJ1-5, reads GAGVSQSPSNKVTEKGKDVELRCDPISGHTALYWYRQSLGQGLEFLIYFQGNSAPDKSGLPSDRFSAERTGGSVSTLTIQRTQQEDSAVYLCASSLSTESNQPQHFGDGTRLSIL.

This clone was detected once. This chain links TRBV10-3 with TRBJ1-4, with TRBD1 identical over 12 bases. The V and J ends lost 6 bases and 10 bases, in that order; junction bases with no gene match: 21. From germline, CDR1 is ENHRY and CDR2 SYGVKD. This CDR3 is built from 19 residues. This CDR3 is CAISAGQGAAAAESGKLFF. CDR3 nucleotide sequence: TGTGCCATCAGCGCGGGACAGGGGGCAGCGGCCGCAGAATCTGGAAAACTGTTTTTT.

V usage is TRBV9 and J usage is TRBJ2-5; 8 nucleotides align to TRBD2. The germline gives CDR1 SGDLS, CDR2 YYNGEE. This CDR3 is 17 amino acids long. Trimming cost V 0 bases and J 1 base; bases outside gene matches: 8. Here the CDR3 reads CASSVDSSGLLQETQYF. DNA of the CDR3: TGTGCCAGCAGCGTAGATTCTAGCGGGTTACTCCAAGAGACCCAGTACTTC. The entire variable domain, with the rest obtained from reference TRBV9 and TRBJ2-5, is as follows: DSGVTQTPKHLITATGQRVTLRCSPRSGDLSVYWYQQSLDQGLQFLIQYYNGEERAKGNILERFSAQQFPDLHSELNLSSLELGDSALYFCASSVDSSGLLQETQYFGPGTRLLVL.

V gene TRBV5-4 combines with J gene TRBJ1-2, with 12 bases matching TRBD1. This CDR3 spans 18 amino acids. V dropped 0 bases and J dropped 6; count of bases not matched to a gene: 12. Per the germline V gene, CDR1 is SGHNT and CDR2 is YYREEE (reference sequence). For the CDR3, the DNA is TGTGCCAGCAGCTTGGCCGGGACAGGGGGCCTCACTGGGGATGGCTACACCTTC. Residues: CASSLAGTGGLTGDGYTF.

The chain carries TRBV10-3 and TRBJ2-2, with TRBD1 as a possible D gene (6 bases). There are 16 residues in the CDR3. CDR1 ENHRY and CDR2 SYGVKD come from the germline V gene. V gave up 6 bases and J gave up 6 bases, with 20 bases separating them. CDR3 coding DNA: TGTGCCATCAGCGAGAGGGGGTTAGGGCTCGCCGGGGAGCTGTTTTTT. It translates to CAISERGLGLAGELFF.

The J gene is TRBJ1-4, the V gene TRBV7-9; no clear D. The germline CDR1 and CDR2 sequences are SEHNR and FQNEAQ (reference sequence). The CDR3 length is 15 residues. V lost 0 bases to trimming and J lost 8 bases, with 13 bases between them. CDR3 DNA: TGTGCCAGCAGCTTAGCCTCCGGTCTTCGGGAAAAACTGTTTTTT. As protein: CASSLASGLREKLFF. The full variable domain, rest sourced from reference TRBV7-9 and TRBJ1-4, is DTGVSQNPRHKITKRGQNVTFRCDPISEHNRLYWYRQTLGQGPEFLTYFQNEAQLEKSRLLSDRFSAERPKGSFSTLEIQRTEQGDSAMYLCASSLASGLREKLFFGSGTQLSVL.

The CDR3 coding sequence is TGTGCCAGCCAGGGGGACGGTAGCAATCAGCCCCAGCATTTT. Translated, it gives CASQGDGSNQPQHF. The genes are TRBV5-4 and TRBJ1-5, with 7 bases fitting TRBD1. CDR1 and CDR2 from the germline V gene are SGHNT and YYREEE (reference sequence). The CDR3 covers 14 residues. V lost 7 bases to trimming and J lost 0 bases; unmatched junction nucleotides: 4.

The gene calls are TRBV29-1 and TRBJ2-7; a weak D match, TRBD2 (6 bases). CDR1 and CDR2 (germline): SQVTM, ANQGSEA. V was shortened by 6 bases and J by 4 bases, with 25 bases between the two germline ends. CDR3 size: 16 residues. The CDR3, as DNA: TGCAGCGTCCAGGGCGCCGGGGACTCAAAAAAATACGAGCAGTACTTC. The encoded protein is CSVQGAGDSKKYEQYF.

In its sample, this clone was seen a few times. The rearrangement uses TRBV15 and TRBJ2-3, with 9 bases identical to TRBD2. The CDR3 has 16 amino acids. Germline trimming cut 3 bases from V and 1 base from J; bases unmatched to any gene: 5. Germline values: CDR1 LNHNV, CDR2 YYDKDF (reference sequence). The CDR3 DNA reads as TGTGCCACCAGCAGCGAACGGACTAGCGGCACAGATACGCAGTATTTT. Amino acids: CATSSERTSGTDTQYF. Variable domain in full (rest from reference TRBV15 and TRBJ2-3): DAMVIQNPRYQVTQFGKPVTLSCSQTLNHNVMYWYQQKSSQAPKLLFHYYDKDFNNEADTPDNFQSRRPNTSFCFLDIRSPGLGDTAMYLCATSSERTSGTDTQYFGPGTRLTVL.

The chain has TRBV3-1 (or the pseudogene TRBV3-2) and TRBJ2-3; TRBD2 matches 10 bases. V gave up 3 bases and J gave up 6 bases; unmatched junction bases: 9. This CDR3 region has 16 residues. Germline CDR1 and CDR2: LGHDT and YNNKEL (reference sequence). The CDR3 DNA follows: TGTGCCAGCAGCCATCGGAGCGGGGGGGCGGCGGATACGCAGTATTTT. The encoded protein is CASSHRSGGAADTQYF.

The chain carries TRBV7-9 and TRBJ1-2; D is uncertain. Trimming cost V 5 bases and J 4 bases, with 8 bases left between them. Germline V CDR1 and CDR2: SEHNR, FQNEAQ (reference sequence). This CDR3 contains 12 residues. CDR3 protein: CASSPDGYGYTF. The CDR3 region has the DNA TGTGCCAGCAGCCCAGATGGCTATGGCTACACCTTC.

The chain combines TRBV19 with TRBJ1-5; weak D call: TRBD1 (6 bases). Looked up from germline, CDR1 is LNHDA and CDR2 is SQIVND (reference sequence). The germline V and J ends were trimmed by 5 bases and 4 bases, with 9 bases remaining between them. The CDR3 runs 13 residues. The CDR3 DNA reads as TGTGCCAGTAGTTCTGACAGGAATCAGCCCCAGCATTTT. Translating it yields CASSSDRNQPQHF.

V is TRBV11-2 and J is TRBJ2-7, with 9 bases matching TRBD1. V gave up 0 bases and J gave up 0 bases; unmatched junction bases: 15. CDR3 length: 20 residues. CDR1 and CDR2 (germline): SGHAT, FQNNGV. CDR3 region: CASSLEPLRDRDSPSYEQYF. CDR3 DNA sequence: TGTGCCAGCAGCTTAGAGCCCCTCAGGGACAGGGATTCCCCCTCCTACGAGCAGTACTTC.

The chain is built from TRBV2 and TRBJ2-3; 8 bases are shared with TRBD2. The germline V gene encodes CDR1 SNHLY and CDR2 FYNNEI. CDR3 size: 15 residues. Trimming removed 6 bases from V and 1 base from J; junction bases left unmatched: 6. The CDR3 nucleotides read TGTGCCAGCAGGGAGCCAGCGGGGGGCACAGATACGCAGTATTTT. Amino acid sequence: CASREPAGGTDTQYF.

This sequence joins TRBV10-3 and TRBJ1-2; 8 nucleotides agree with TRBD1. Germline-derived CDR1 and CDR2 are ENHRY and SYGVKD. The CDR3 contains 13 residues. Trimming took 8 bases from V and 8 from J; bases not matched to a gene: 10. The CDR3 here is CAIQGQGGIGYTF. In DNA form, the CDR3 reads TGTGCCATCCAAGGACAGGGTGGGATAGGCTACACCTTC.

CDR3 sequence (DNA): TGTGCCAGCAGTTTGGGTTTTGACAGCCTCTATGGCTACACCTTC. It is translated as CASSLGFDSLYGYTF. V usage is TRBV6-5 and J usage is TRBJ1-2; the D gene is possibly TRBD1 (5 bases). The V gene lost 4 bases and the J gene lost 4 bases, with 16 bases spanning the gap. The CDR3 is 15 amino acids. CDR1 and CDR2 (germline): MNHEY, SVGAGI.

This sequence joins TRBV27 and TRBJ2-7; 8 bases are shared with TRBD1. Germline V gene data show CDR1 as MNHEY and CDR2 as SMNVEV (reference sequence). J was trimmed by 2 bases and V by 5 bases; bases with no gene match: 8. This CDR3 spans 15 amino acids. The CDR3 bases are TGTGCCAGCAGTCCAGGACAGGGAATTACCTACGAGCAGTACTTC. It translates to CASSPGQGITYEQYF.

The chain joins TRBV5-4 to TRBJ2-3; 8 bases line up with TRBD1. Losses at the gene ends were 9 bases for V and 0 bases for J; bases not matched to a gene: 12. Germline CDR1 is SGHNT and CDR2 is YYREEE (reference sequence). This CDR3 has 16 amino acids. CDR3 in DNA: TGTGCCACCAAACAGGGGGTAGCGGTAAGCACAGATACGCAGTATTTT. It translates to CATKQGVAVSTDTQYF.

The gene calls are TRBV7-7 and TRBJ1-5; possibly TRBD1 for D (5 bases). From germline, CDR1 is SSHAT and CDR2 FNYEAQ (reference sequence). CDR3 length: 13 amino acids. Deletions cut 5 bases from V and 6 bases from J, with 11 bases between. The CDR3 DNA follows: TGTGCCAGCAGCCCAGGGCTTGGTCAGCCCCAGCATTTT. This encodes CASSPGLGQPQHF. The full variable domain, its missing parts supplied by reference TRBV7-7 and TRBJ1-5, is GAGVSQSPRYKVTKRGQDVTLRCDPISSHATLYWYQQALGQGPEFLTYFNYEAQPDKSGLPSDRFSAERPEGSISTLTIQRTEQRDSAMYRCASSPGLGQPQHFGDGTRLSIL.

The chain is built from TRBV5-6 and TRBJ2-1; 10 nucleotides agree with TRBD2. CDR1 SGHDT and CDR2 YYEEEE come from the germline V gene. J was trimmed by 3 bases and V by 0 bases; bases with no gene match: 9. CDR3 length: 18 amino acids. The CDR3 coding sequence is TGTGCCAGCAGCTTGGAGCAATTTCTAGCGGGAGACTACAATGAGCAGTTCTTC. This gives the protein CASSLEQFLAGDYNEQFF.

J is TRBJ2-3 and V is TRBV10-2, with 11 positions matching TRBD2. The CDR3 is 14 residues long. Trimming at V came to 6 bases and at J to 3 bases, leaving 2 bases not matched to a gene. CDR1 is WSHSY and CDR2 is SAAADI in the germline V gene. The CDR3 DNA follows: TGCGCCAGCAGCACTAGCGGGGGAACAGATACGCAGTATTTT. The encoded protein is CASSTSGGTDTQYF.

The chain couples TRBV5-1 to TRBJ2-3; no clear D gene. The CDR3 runs to 15 residues. Trimming removed 0 bases from V and 4 bases from J, with 12 bases in between. Germline V gene sequence: CDR1 SGHRS, CDR2 YFSETQ. The CDR3 is CASSLVGEVADTQYF. In DNA, the CDR3 is TGCGCCAGCAGCTTGGTGGGTGAGGTGGCAGATACGCAGTATTTT. Full variable domain (missing parts from reference TRBV5-1 and TRBJ2-3): KAGVTQTPRYLIKTRGQQVTLSCSPISGHRSVSWYQQTPGQGLQFLFEYFSETQRNKGNFPGRFSGRQFSNSRSEMNVSTLELGDSALYLCASSLVGEVADTQYFGPGTRLTVL.

The chain uses TRBV14 and TRBJ1-4, with D possibly TRBD1 on 5 matching bases. Trimming cost V 1 base and J 6 bases, with 15 bases left between them. The CDR3 length is 16 residues. Germline V gene data show CDR1 as SGHDN and CDR2 as FVKESK. The CDR3 DNA follows: TGTGCCAGCAGCCAAGCTTTCGGCAGGGAAGATGAAAAACTGTTTTTT. Residues: CASSQAFGREDEKLFF.

V is TRBV15 and J is TRBJ1-5; weak D call: TRBD1 (5 bases). Germline V gene sequence: CDR1 LNHNV, CDR2 YYDKDF (reference sequence). The CDR3 runs 14 residues. With 4 bases removed from V and 5 bases from J, the gap between germline ends came to 12 bases. CDR3 coding DNA: TGTGCCACCAGCATAAGGCAGGGCTATCAGCCCCAGCATTTT. It encodes CATSIRQGYQPQHF.

The V call is TRBV19, the J call TRBJ1-3; no firm D call. The ends were cut back, 1 base at V and 0 bases at J, with 7 bases in the middle. From germline, CDR1 is LNHDA and CDR2 SQIVND (reference sequence). There are 15 residues in the CDR3. The DNA of the CDR3 is TGTGCCAGTAGTATAGTCACGAGCTCTGGAAACACCATATATTTT. Its translation is CASSIVTSSGNTIYF.

The rearrangement links TRBV2 to TRBJ1-5; D is undetermined. In germline, CDR1 is SNHLY, CDR2 FYNNEI. Trimming took off 8 bases at V and 4 bases at J, with 12 bases between the two ends. CDR3 length: 13 residues. CDR3 nucleotides: TGTGCCAGCCGAAACAGTGAGAATCAGCCCCAGCATTTT. Its protein product is CASRNSENQPQHF.

The chain is built from TRBV10-2 and TRBJ2-3; D is unresolved. Germline V gives CDR1 WSHSY, CDR2 SAAADI. Trimming left V 3 bases short and J 2 bases short, with 12 bases between. This CDR3 has 15 amino acids. In DNA form, the CDR3 reads TGCGCCAGCAGTGACATCCTAGTAATCACAGATACGCAGTATTTT. It translates to CASSDILVITDTQYF.